This TCR beta chain stems from a study of cytomegalovirus exposure and HLA in healthy donors. The PCR contained 60 Vbeta and 13 Jbeta primers. Profiling relied on immunoSEQ multiplex PCR, and the TCRdb table lists in-frame clones only, not all of them. The data hold about 100,000 clones, with 70% to 85% observed a single time. This receptor was obtained from a woman in her late teens or twenties in good health and CMV-seropositive. Sequenced material: PBMCs.

For the CDR3, the DNA is TGTGCCAGCAGCACAACCCTGACAGGGTCCTATGGCTACACCTTC. It is translated as CASSTTLTGSYGYTF. The chain uses TRBV7-2 and TRBJ1-2, with 7 bases that match TRBD1. From germline, CDR1 is SGHTA and CDR2 FQGNSA. V lost 5 bases, J lost 4 bases, and 10 bases stayed unmatched. This CDR3 region has 15 residues.